Shown below are 28 T cell receptor beta chains from a single sample sequenced in a study of identical twins' blood T cells. TCRdb reprocessed the 5' RACE reads with MiXCR, giving one entry per CDR3 protein. The repertoire includes roughly 340,000 distinct CDR3 sequences, roughly 28% of them detected once, and about 6.1% sits in the top ten. The sequenced sample consisted of PBMCs. The receptors were sampled from a woman between 18 and 55 years old in good health.

This clonotype was seen a few times. The chain joins TRBV29-1 to TRBJ2-1, with 11 bases aligning to TRBD2. Trimming took 4 bases from V and 10 from J; bases not matched to a gene: 12. Germline V CDR1 and CDR2: SQVTM, ANQGSEA. The CDR3 length is 15 residues. The CDR3 DNA is TGCAGCGTTGGCCTTCGGATAGCGGGAGGGCGGGAGCAGTTCTTC. This encodes CSVGLRIAGGREQFF.

This clonotype turned up a few times. V and J are TRBV7-6 and TRBJ1-2, with a tentative D call TRBD1 (6 bases). V lost 5 bases and J lost 4, with 14 bases in between. The germline gives CDR1 SGHVS, CDR2 FNYEAQ. This CDR3 has 14 residues. The CDR3 bases are TGTGCCAGCAGCAGGGGGACGGCTTTCTATGGCTACACCTTC. It codes for CASSRGTAFYGYTF.

This clonotype was picked up a small number of times. The chain links TRBV19 to TRBJ2-2; unclear D gene. Trimming took 6 bases from V and 0 from J, leaving 8 bases between them. CDR3 length: 14 residues. Germline CDR1 LNHDA, CDR2 SQIVND (reference sequence). CDR3 bases: TGTGCCAGTAGACGCCCTACGAACACCGGGGAGCTGTTTTTT. Encoded protein: CASRRPTNTGELFF.

This chain links TRBV7-9 with TRBJ1-1; 9 bases map to TRBD1. CDR3 length equals 14 residues. V was clipped by 4 bases and J by 3 bases; unmatched bases: 3. The germline V gene encodes CDR1 SEHNR and CDR2 FQNEAQ (reference sequence). The CDR3 region has the DNA TGTGCCAGCAGCTCGGGACAGGGCCACACTGAAGCTTTCTTT. Translated, it gives CASSSGQGHTEAFF.

This clonotype appeared many times. This rearrangement joins TRBV11-2 to TRBJ2-7; 8 nucleotides match TRBD1. V was clipped by 3 bases and J by 6 bases; unmatched bases: 7. This CDR3 region has 14 residues. CDR1 SGHAT and CDR2 FQNNGV come from the germline V gene. The CDR3 spells CASSFTDRVSEQYF. CDR3 sequence (DNA): TGTGCCAGCAGCTTTACGGACAGGGTCTCCGAGCAGTACTTC.

Here the CDR3 DNA reads TGTGCTACGTGGGAAAACACCATATATTTT. This gives the protein CATWENTIYF. The chain couples TRBV19 to TRBJ1-3; no firm D call. The CDR3 is made up of 10 amino acids. In germline, CDR1 is LNHDA, CDR2 SQIVND (reference sequence).

The chain has TRBV19 and TRBJ2-1; D is unresolved. CDR1 and CDR2 (germline): LNHDA, SQIVND (reference sequence). The CDR3 totals 15 residues. With 0 bases removed from V and 3 bases from J, the gap between germline ends came to 9 bases. The CDR3 nucleotides read TGTGCCAGTAGTATAGATAACTCCCTCTACAATGAGCAGTTCTTC. Encoded protein: CASSIDNSLYNEQFF.

This chain joins TRBV7-9 and TRBJ2-3; D unresolved. The ends were cut back, 1 base at V and 0 bases at J, with 11 bases in the middle. The CDR3 consists of 16 residues. The germline CDR1 and CDR2 sequences are SEHNR and FQNEAQ (reference sequence). This CDR3 reads CASSLEGGISTDTQYF. CDR3 DNA: TGTGCCAGCAGCTTAGAAGGTGGGATCAGCACAGATACGCAGTATTTT.

This clonotype was seen a few times. The chain has TRBV6-2 or TRBV6-3 and TRBJ1-3, with a weak D call TRBD1 (5 bases). The V and J ends lost 2 bases and 0 bases respectively, with 8 bases between them. Germline CDR1 and CDR2: MNHEY and SVGEGT. The CDR3 totals 15 residues. This chain's CDR3 is CASSYQGRSGNTIYF. The CDR3 DNA sequence: TGTGCCAGCAGTTACCAGGGTCGCTCTGGAAACACCATATATTTT.

As for this clonotype: Given a much more abundant clone one base away, this may be a read error. This chain links TRBV20-1 with TRBJ1-1; D may be TRBD1 (6 bases). Germline CDR1 is DFQATT and CDR2 is SNEGSKA (reference sequence). CDR3 size: 14 residues. The CDR3: CGARGVAGDTEAFF. DNA of the CDR3: TGCGGTGCTAGAGGGGTTGCAGGGGACACTGAAGCTTTCTTT.

At least ten counts were recorded for this clonotype. The rearrangement uses TRBV11-2 and TRBJ1-2; D remains ambiguous. The CDR3 runs to 15 residues. Germline V lookup: CDR1 SGHAT, CDR2 FQNNGV. The V gene lost 1 base and the J gene lost 1 base, with 10 bases spanning the gap. The CDR3 nucleotides are TGTGCCAGCAGCTTAGGAAGGGAGATTAACTATGGCTACACCTTC. This gives the protein CASSLGREINYGYTF.

In its sample, this clonotype was seen a few times. V is TRBV20-1 and J is TRBJ2-3; 7 bases are shared with TRBD2. This CDR3 spans 13 amino acids. V was clipped by 6 bases and J by 4 bases; unmatched bases: 7. Germline V CDR1 and CDR2: DFQATT, SNEGSKA (reference sequence). CDR3 DNA sequence: TGCAGTGCCCCGAGGGCGGGAGCAGATACGCAGTATTTT. Translated: CSAPRAGADTQYF.

Worth noting for this clonotype: An end of the junction differs from the germline gene, which may be a read error. The J gene is TRBJ2-7, the V gene TRBV2; no reliable D call. CDR1 is SNHLY, CDR2 FYNNEI, per germline. CDR3 length: 12 residues. CDR3 protein: CASKEISYEQHF. The CDR3 DNA sequence: TGTGCCAGCAAGGAGATCTCCTACGAGCAGCACTTC.

V is TRBV5-5 and J is TRBJ1-2; 8 bases map to TRBD1. The germline V gene has CDR1 SGHKS and CDR2 YYEKEE (reference sequence). V shed 5 bases, J shed 3 bases, and the junction held 21 bases outside the gene matches. This CDR3 has 19 amino acids. The CDR3 DNA sequence: TGTGCCAGCAGGAGCCGGGACAGGAGAACTATAGCCTGGGACTATGGCTACACCTTC. It yields the protein CASRSRDRRTIAWDYGYTF.

The genes are TRBV6-2 or TRBV6-3 and TRBJ1-5; 7 bases match TRBD1. The length of the CDR3 is 16 residues. Trimming at V came to 3 bases and at J to 4 bases, leaving 9 bases not matched to a gene. Germline-derived CDR1 and CDR2 are MNHEY and SVGEGT. CDR3 sequence (DNA): TGTGCCAGCAGTTATCTTTCAGGGACAGTGAATCAGCCCCAGCATTTT. Amino acids: CASSYLSGTVNQPQHF.

This clonotype has just a few counts. Here the CDR3 reads CASSLAPSDNEQFF. DNA of the CDR3: TGTGCCAGCAGCTTAGCCCCCTCGGACAATGAGCAGTTCTTC. The rearrangement joins TRBV7-2 to TRBJ2-1; D remains ambiguous. V lost 0 bases to trimming and J lost 5 bases, with 8 bases between them. The germline V gene has CDR1 SGHTA and CDR2 FQGNSA. The length of the CDR3 is 14 residues.

The rearrangement joins TRBV27 to TRBJ2-7, with D maybe TRBD2 (6 bases). Trimming removed 1 base from V and 5 bases from J, with 12 bases in between. This CDR3 is built from 14 residues. CDR1 is MNHEY and CDR2 is SMNVEV in the germline V gene (reference sequence). CDR3 sequence reads: CASSLYGGNNEQYF. CDR3 DNA: TGTGCCAGCAGTTTATATGGGGGGAACAACGAGCAGTACTTC.

This clonotype showed up just a few times. The rearrangement uses TRBV10-3 and TRBJ1-5; a possible D gene is TRBD1 (5 bases). Germline V lookup: CDR1 ENHRY, CDR2 SYGVKD. The CDR3 totals 13 residues. The ends were cut back, 4 bases at V and 5 bases at J, with 9 bases in the middle. The CDR3 sequence is CAISGEGYQPQHF. CDR3 in DNA: TGTGCCATCAGTGGTGAGGGGTATCAGCCCCAGCATTTT.

The rearrangement joins TRBV20-1 to TRBJ2-1; the D is unclear. The CDR3 totals 12 residues. V gave up 3 bases and J gave up 1 base, with 4 bases separating them. Per germline, CDR1 DFQATT and CDR2 SNEGSKA (reference sequence). The CDR3 DNA reads TGCAGTGCTAGCGCGTCCTACAATGAGCAGTTCTTC. Residues: CSASASYNEQFF.

The chain recombines TRBV21-1 with TRBJ2-3. TRBV21-1 has pseudogene status. The CDR3 has 13 amino acids. The CDR3 reads CASSRERSDTQYF. DNA for the CDR3: TGTGCCAGCAGCCGAGAGAGGTCAGATACGCAGTATTTT.

This clonotype was detected a few times. The CDR3 nucleotides are TGTGCCATCAGAAATGCGGGCACCGGGGAGCTGTTTTTT. It yields the protein CAIRNAGTGELFF. The chain recombines TRBV10-3 with TRBJ2-2; tentative D call: TRBD2 (5 bases). The V and J ends lost 6 bases and 4 bases respectively, with 9 bases between them. Germline V lookup: CDR1 ENHRY, CDR2 SYGVKD. The CDR3 is 13 residues long.

A remark on this clonotype: As the CDR3 is not closed by the conserved phenylalanine or tryptophan, this likely results from a read error. No DNA is shown, since the ends of the CDR3 on it are uncertain; the CDR3 is the one TCRdb lists. V usage is TRBV6-2 or TRBV6-3 and J usage is TRBJ2-7; the tabulated D call, TRBD1, remains unverified against the DNA. 13 amino acids form the CDR3, both terminal residues included. Germline assignment: CDR1 MNHEY and CDR2 SVGEGT. The CDR3 spells CATSIRNSGTRSI.

This clonotype was recorded at least ten times. The chain is built from TRBV29-1 and TRBJ1-4; 10 nucleotides line up with TRBD1. V lost 6 bases to trimming and J lost 7 bases; unmatched junction nucleotides: 11. CDR1 SQVTM and CDR2 ANQGSEA come from the germline V gene. This CDR3 contains 15 residues. CDR3 DNA sequence: TGCAGCGTGCTAACCCCCGGGACAGGGGCTGAAAAACTGTTTTTT. Translated: CSVLTPGTGAEKLFF. Drawing the rest from reference TRBV29-1 and TRBJ1-4, the complete variable domain is SAVISQKPSRDICQRGTSLTIQCQVDSQVTMMFWYRQQPGQSLTLIATANQGSEATYESGFVIDKFPISRPNLTFSTLTVSNMSPEDSSIYLCSVLTPGTGAEKLFFGSGTQLSVL.

The J gene is TRBJ1-3, the V gene TRBV20-1; no definite D call. CDR1 is DFQATT, CDR2 SNEGSKA, per germline (reference sequence). Trimming cost V 5 bases and J 2 bases, with 13 bases left between them. This CDR3 is 14 amino acids long. The CDR3 region is CSAAEPLAGNTIYF. In DNA, the CDR3 is TGCAGTGCTGCAGAACCCCTTGCTGGAAACACCATATATTTT.

The chain recombines TRBV18 with TRBJ1-5; D remains unclear. Looked up from germline, CDR1 is KGHSH and CDR2 is LQKENI. The CDR3 loop spans 13 amino acids. The V end was cut by 3 bases, the J end by 4 bases, with 7 bases between. CDR3 in DNA: TGTGCCAGCTCACCGGCGGAAAATCAGCCCCAGCATTTT. Its translation is CASSPAENQPQHF.

This chain links TRBV6-2 or TRBV6-3 with TRBJ1-1; a weak D match, TRBD1 (6 bases). The length of the CDR3 is 16 residues. V lost 0 bases and J 2 bases, leaving 13 bases between the germline ends. Per the germline V gene, CDR1 is MNHEY and CDR2 is SVGEGT. CDR3 in amino acids: CASSYSRRTANTEAFF. DNA of the CDR3: TGTGCCAGCAGTTACTCGAGAAGGACAGCAAACACTGAAGCTTTCTTT.

The chain links TRBV7-2 to TRBJ1-1, with D perhaps matching TRBD1 (6 bases). The V gene's germline CDR1 is SGHTA and CDR2 FQGNSA. This CDR3 contains 14 residues. V shed 8 bases and J shed 4 bases, with 17 bases lying between them. In nucleotides, the CDR3 is TGTGCCAGCTGCCTCAACAGGGTCTCCACTGAAGCTTTCTTT. Protein product: CASCLNRVSTEAFF.

This sequence joins TRBV3-1 and TRBJ2-1; weak D call: TRBD1 (5 bases). The CDR3 covers 13 residues. Per the germline V gene, CDR1 is LGHDT and CDR2 is YNNKEL (reference sequence). Between the trimmed V and J ends, which lost 8 bases and 6 bases, there was a span of 14 bases. The CDR3 DNA reads as TGTGCCAGCTTAGGGGATGTAGGCAATGAGCAGTTCTTC. The encoded protein is CASLGDVGNEQFF.